The 20 T cell receptor beta chains listed next were all sequenced from one sample in a study of a mutant IDH1 vaccine in newly diagnosed glioma. The table came from immunoSEQ multiplex PCR; TCRdb's copy has only in-frame clones and leaves some out. The data show nearly 50,000 clones, 86% seen once. Specified time point: baseline, week 1 (first vaccination visit). Treatment defined: pre-vaccination baseline after standard-of-care therapy. The sequenced sample was PBMCs, obtained from a glioma patient treated with radiotherapy, temozolomide or both. These receptors all come from a man aged 40-49 years with glioma.

This clone is medium-sized in the sample. The genes are TRBV11-2 and TRBJ1-1; the D gene is possibly TRBD1 (5 bases). Trimming left V 5 bases short and J 2 bases short, with 18 bases between. The CDR3 runs 16 residues. Germline assignment: CDR1 SGHAT and CDR2 FQNNGV. CDR3 in DNA: TGTGCCAGCAGCCTGTTGAGACAGACTCTAAACACTGAAGCTTTCTTT. Amino acid sequence: CASSLLRQTLNTEAFF. Using reference TRBV11-2 and TRBJ1-1 for the parts outside the CDR3, the full variable domain is EAGVAQSPRYKIIEKRQSVAFWCNPISGHATLYWYQQILGQGPKLLIQFQNNGVVDDSQLPKDRFSAERLKGVDSTLKIQPAKLEDSAVYLCASSLLRQTLNTEAFFGQGTRLTVV.

The chain carries TRBV2 and TRBJ2-2; 7 nucleotides line up with TRBD1. The germline V gene encodes CDR1 SNHLY and CDR2 FYNNEI. This CDR3 region has 14 residues. V gave up 2 bases and J gave up 5 bases; unmatched junction bases: 2. CDR3 DNA: TGTGCCAGCAGTGAACAGGGGGTTACCGGGGAGCTGTTTTTT. Translating it yields CASSEQGVTGELFF.

V usage is TRBV6-5 and J usage is TRBJ1-2; D is unclear. V was trimmed by 0 bases and J by 0 bases, leaving 8 bases between them. Germline assignment: CDR1 MNHEY and CDR2 SVGAGI. The CDR3 is made up of 15 amino acids. This chain's CDR3 is CASSYSWTANYGYTF. CDR3 DNA sequence: TGTGCCAGCAGTTACTCTTGGACGGCTAACTATGGCTACACCTTC.

The chain combines TRBV9 with TRBJ2-1; 10 nucleotides match TRBD2. J gave up 3 bases and V 0 bases, and 3 bases lay outside the gene matches. Germline V gene sequence: CDR1 SGDLS, CDR2 YYNGEE. The CDR3 is 16 amino acids. This CDR3 is CASSVGGLADYNEQFF. The CDR3 region has the DNA TGTGCCAGCAGCGTAGGAGGACTAGCGGACTACAATGAGCAGTTCTTC.

This clone was observed a handful of times. The chain links TRBV7-6 to TRBJ1-3; D is ambiguous. Trimming shortened V by 3 bases and J by 2 bases, and 14 bases separated the two germline ends. The germline CDR1 and CDR2 sequences are SGHVS and FNYEAQ. The CDR3 extends over 16 amino acids. CDR3 protein: CASSFSGDNPGNTIYF. For the CDR3, the DNA is TGTGCCAGCAGCTTCTCGGGCGACAATCCTGGAAACACCATATATTTT.

The V call is TRBV4-2, the J call TRBJ1-1, with 9 bases identical to TRBD1. Germline CDR1 reads LGHNA; CDR2 reads YNFKEQ. Trimming took 1 base from V and 5 from J; bases not matched to a gene: 5. This CDR3 comprises 15 residues. The CDR3: CASSQAGTGRTEAFF. The CDR3 DNA reads TGTGCCAGCAGCCAAGCCGGGACAGGGAGGACTGAAGCTTTCTTT.

Only a few counts were recorded for this clone. The genes are TRBV5-6 and TRBJ2-7; 10 nucleotides agree with TRBD2. Germline trimming cut 5 bases from V and 7 bases from J; bases unmatched to any gene: 18. Germline V CDR1 and CDR2: SGHDT, YYEEEE. The CDR3 has 17 residues. DNA of the CDR3: TGTGCCAGCAGTCTTCCGGCTAGCGGGAGCCATCCGGGGGAGCAGTACTTC. Translated, it gives CASSLPASGSHPGEQYF.

The chain has TRBV6-5 and TRBJ1-5; D is perhaps TRBD1 (5 bases). The germline V gene has CDR1 MNHEY and CDR2 SVGAGI. V lost 8 bases to trimming and J lost 9 bases, with 11 bases between them. The CDR3 is made up of 11 amino acids. The DNA of the CDR3 is TGTGCCAGCGGACAAGTGTGGCCCCAGCATTTT. It encodes CASGQVWPQHF.

This chain connects TRBV2 to TRBJ2-4; 8 bases are a match to TRBD1. V shed 3 bases, J shed 1 base, and the junction held 8 bases outside the gene matches. The CDR3 totals 17 residues. From germline, CDR1 is SNHLY and CDR2 FYNNEI. The CDR3 bases are TGTGCCAGCAGTGACCTTCAGGGGGCTGGGGCCAAAAACATTCAGTACTTC. It yields the protein CASSDLQGAGAKNIQYF.

The rearrangement links TRBV7-9 to TRBJ2-2, with a tentative D call TRBD1 (6 bases). Germline CDR1 and CDR2: SEHNR and FQNEAQ (reference sequence). V was clipped by 7 bases and J by 6 bases, with 18 bases between them. This CDR3 comprises 15 residues. The CDR3 loop is CASTLQGIVAGELFF. CDR3 bases: TGTGCCAGCACCCTACAGGGTATCGTCGCCGGGGAGCTGTTTTTT.

This clone was seen only once. The rearrangement uses TRBV5-1 and TRBJ1-3, with D tentatively TRBD1 (5 bases). Germline V lookup: CDR1 SGHRS, CDR2 YFSETQ. The CDR3 spans 15 residues. Trimming stripped 5 bases from V and 0 bases from J, with 12 bases between. Here the CDR3 reads CASRPGTDSGNTIYF. In DNA, the CDR3 is TGCGCCAGCAGGCCCGGGACGGACTCTGGAAACACCATATATTTT.

The chain combines TRBV6-5 with TRBJ2-3; unclear D gene. The length of the CDR3 is 12 residues. V lost 6 bases to trimming and J lost 0 bases, with 4 bases between them. Looked up from germline, CDR1 is MNHEY and CDR2 is SVGAGI. CDR3 region: CASRHSTDTQYF. The CDR3 DNA reads TGTGCCAGCAGGCATAGCACAGATACGCAGTATTTT.

This rearrangement joins TRBV14 to TRBJ1-5; TRBD1 aligns across 8 bases. Germline assignment: CDR1 SGHDN and CDR2 FVKESK. Unmatched junction bases numbered 6, after V lost 4 bases and J lost 7 bases. This CDR3 comprises 14 residues. The DNA for the CDR3 is TGTGCCAGCAGCCCGGACAGGGCTGGGCAGCCCCAGCATTTT. This sequence encodes CASSPDRAGQPQHF.

This chain uses TRBV2 with TRBJ2-7, with D tentatively TRBD2 (6 bases). Per germline, CDR1 SNHLY and CDR2 FYNNEI. The V end lost 5 bases, the J end lost 6 bases, and 20 bases lay between the germline ends. CDR3 length equals 15 residues. The CDR3 loop is CASSRRPGLGGEQYF. The CDR3 bases are TGTGCCAGCAGTCGTCGACCGGGACTCGGGGGCGAGCAGTACTTC.

This clone was observed a handful of times. The gene calls are TRBV5-1 and TRBJ1-5, with a possible D match to TRBD1 (5 bases). Germline V CDR1 and CDR2: SGHRS, YFSETQ. The CDR3 is 15 residues long. The V and J ends lost 0 bases and 2 bases respectively, with 9 bases between them. The CDR3 loop is CASSLDGGGNQPQHF. DNA for the CDR3: TGCGCCAGCAGCTTGGATGGGGGAGGCAATCAGCCCCAGCATTTT.

The chain is built from TRBV7-9 and TRBJ2-1, with 8 bases lining up with TRBD2. CDR1 is SEHNR, CDR2 FQNEAQ, per germline (reference sequence). The V and J ends lost 5 bases and 9 bases, in that order; junction bases with no gene match: 12. The CDR3 covers 15 residues. CDR3 DNA: TGTGCCAGCAGCCCGACGCTGGCAGCGGGAGTTGAGCAGTTCTTC. This translates into CASSPTLAAGVEQFF.

This chain links TRBV9 with TRBJ1-4; D is unclear. Germline V gene data show CDR1 as SGDLS and CDR2 as YYNGEE. The V end lost 0 bases, the J end lost 5 bases, and 11 bases lay between the germline ends. The CDR3 contains 15 residues. The CDR3 region has the DNA TGTGCCAGCAGCGTAGCTCCCTACCCGAATGAAAAACTGTTTTTT. Residues: CASSVAPYPNEKLFF.

This chain connects TRBV7-2 to TRBJ1-2, with D hard to call. CDR1 and CDR2 (germline): SGHTA, FQGNSA. CDR3 length equals 16 residues. Trimming removed 0 bases from V and 2 bases from J, with 13 bases in between. The CDR3 nucleotides are TGTGCCAGCAGCTTAGCTTCGGAGCAGAGAAACTATGGCTACACCTTC. Its protein product is CASSLASEQRNYGYTF.

This chain joins TRBV6-1 and TRBJ2-1; tentatively, D is TRBD1 (6 bases). The CDR3 loop spans 15 amino acids. V lost 7 bases and J lost 5, with 18 bases in between. Germline assignment: CDR1 MNHNS and CDR2 SASEGT. CDR3 amino acids: CASTGRPGADNEQFF. The CDR3 DNA reads as TGTGCCAGCACGGGTCGGCCAGGGGCCGACAATGAGCAGTTCTTC.

By sample share, this clone is medium-sized. The chain employs TRBV7-9 and TRBJ2-5; 7 positions agree with TRBD2. Germline V gives CDR1 SEHNR, CDR2 FQNEAQ (reference sequence). V shed 7 bases and J 5 bases; nucleotides not matched to a gene: 13. The CDR3 runs to 15 residues. The CDR3 reads CASTGDYQGWETQYF. CDR3 sequence (DNA): TGTGCCAGCACCGGGGACTACCAAGGATGGGAGACCCAGTACTTC.